What follows describes a single TCR beta chain. Its cognate antigen is unknown. The data stem from a study of T cells in localized non-small cell lung cancer. Germline trimming cut 5 bases from V and 5 bases from J; bases unmatched to any gene: 7. The CDR3 length is 14 residues. Germline V gene sequence: CDR1 SEHNR, CDR2 FQNEAQ (reference sequence). Whole-study findings and limits: Adjacent lung was found to contain a median roughly 50 of the top 100 tumor clones. There was an association of higher blood T cell density with longer overall survival. Uninvolved adjacent lung had higher T cell clonality than tumor and all other tissues. Only one tumor region was sequenced, so heterogeneity remains possible.

Some clones are missing from TCRdb's copy, which holds only in-frame ones; the method was immunoSEQ multiplex PCR. The sample lists about 74,000 clones; about four fifths were seen once. The chain has TRBV7-9 and TRBJ2-7; the match to TRBD1 covers 9 bases. The material was peripheral blood, obtained before any cancer treatment. The TCR was taken from a female donor aged 60 or older with stage I lung adenocarcinoma. The CDR3 region is CASSNRDRVHEQYF. The CDR3, as DNA: TGTGCCAGCAGCAACCGGGACAGGGTCCACGAGCAGTACTTC.